The present T cell receptor beta chain was sequenced within a study of OX40 agonist ivuxolimab in advanced cancers. In the case of this clone: The antigen is not known.

Method: immunoSEQ multiplex PCR; TCRdb's copy keeps in-frame clones and lacks some. The sample contains around 75,000 clones, around 90% of which appear only once. Study-wide findings and caveats: The study found among the lowest clonal expansion in partial responders at 0.1-3.0 mg/kg. At 0.1 to 3.0 mg/kg and by week 6, CD4+ and CD8+ T cells in the blood had expanded clonally.

Trimming took off 3 bases at V and 4 bases at J, with 12 bases between the two ends. CDR1 LNHDA and CDR2 SQIVND come from the germline V gene (reference sequence). The CDR3 sequence is 14 residues long. The clonotype originates from an adult with an advanced solid tumor such as melanoma, head and neck, liver or kidney cancer. The V and J genes are TRBV19 and TRBJ1-1; perhaps TRBD1 as D (6 bases). The sample in question was CD4+ or CD8+ T cells sorted from blood, obtained in a trial of the OX40 agonist ivuxolimab. The CDR3 reads CASSIVGAGTEAFF. DNA for the CDR3: TGTGCCAGTAGTATTGTGGGGGCAGGCACTGAAGCTTTCTTT.